Given below is one T cell receptor beta chain in context. Clones were sequenced by immunoSEQ multiplex PCR, and TCRdb holds only the in-frame ones, with some missing. Altogether a few hundred thousand clones are present, 50% to 80% being singletons, with the ten largest covering around 10%. Germline loops: CDR1 SGHTA, CDR2 FQGNSA. V was pared by 1 base and J by 6 bases, with 13 bases between. This CDR3 region has 14 residues. This sample was included in a study of shared clonotypes between healthy human individuals. The sequenced sample consisted of memory CD4+ T cells sorted from blood. As to subset: CD45RA-negative fraction. The sequence came from a man aged 25-45 years in good health. The chain links TRBV7-2 to TRBJ2-7; D not certain. The CDR3 DNA is TGTGCCAGCAGCTTAGGGGTATCGTTAGCCGAGCAGTACTTC. Its protein product is CASSLGVSLAEQYF.